What follows are 27 T cell receptor beta chains derived from one specimen sequenced in a study of cytomegalovirus exposure and HLA in healthy donors. The data were produced by immunoSEQ multiplex PCR, yet TCRdb's version contains in-frame clones alone and is incomplete. The sample carries about 220,000 clones, about 89% recorded once. The sample was PBMCs. These receptors all come from a woman between 18 and 29 years old in good health and CMV-seronegative.

The chain employs TRBV13 and TRBJ2-5; 8 bases match TRBD1. The CDR3 runs 14 residues. In germline, CDR1 is PRHDT, CDR2 FYEKMQ (reference sequence). After removal of 6 bases from V and 5 bases from J, the junction contained 8 bases not matched to a gene. The DNA of the CDR3 is TGTGCCAGCAGTACAGACAGGGGTAAGGAGACCCAGTACTTC. This sequence encodes CASSTDRGKETQYF.

The chain has TRBV30 and TRBJ1-3; 8 nucleotides align to TRBD1. V gave up 7 bases and J gave up 1 base; unmatched junction bases: 6. The CDR3 runs 14 residues. Germline values: CDR1 GTSNPN, CDR2 SVGIG (reference sequence). The CDR3: CAYFDRGSGNTIYF. The CDR3 DNA is TGTGCCTATTTCGACAGGGGTTCTGGAAACACCATATATTTT.

The chain joins TRBV5-1 to TRBJ1-3, with a weak D call TRBD1 (6 bases). CDR3 size: 16 residues. Deletions cut 4 bases from V and 4 bases from J, with 18 bases between. The germline CDR1 and CDR2 sequences are SGHRS and YFSETQ. The CDR3 spells CASSGNRDSLGNTIYF. The CDR3 bases are TGCGCCAGCAGCGGGAACAGGGATTCGTTAGGAAACACCATATATTTT.

This chain connects TRBV6-1 to TRBJ1-2; no clear D. V lost 7 bases and J lost 0, with 12 bases in between. This CDR3 has 14 amino acids. Germline CDR1 and CDR2: MNHNS and SASEGT. The CDR3 sequence: CASTPSLTNYGYTF. The DNA of the CDR3 is TGTGCCAGCACCCCGAGCCTAACTAACTATGGCTACACCTTC.

The J gene is TRBJ1-2, the V gene TRBV30; a weak D match, TRBD1 (5 bases). Trimming cost V 4 bases and J 8 bases, with 14 bases left between them. The CDR3 contains 12 residues. The germline V gene encodes CDR1 GTSNPN and CDR2 SVGIG (reference sequence). This chain's CDR3 is CAWKPSGSGYTF. Written as DNA, the CDR3 is TGTGCCTGGAAGCCTTCAGGGTCGGGCTACACCTTC.

CDR3 sequence: CASSDASGYNEQFF. In DNA form, the CDR3 reads TGTGCCAGCAGTGATGCTAGCGGATACAATGAGCAGTTCTTC. V gene TRBV6-1 combines with J gene TRBJ2-1; TRBD2 aligns across 7 bases. Germline V gene sequence: CDR1 MNHNS, CDR2 SASEGT. The length of the CDR3 is 14 residues. Trimming removed 3 bases from V and 4 bases from J; junction bases left unmatched: 3.

V is TRBV27 and J is TRBJ2-4; 10 positions agree with TRBD2. Germline CDR1 is MNHEY and CDR2 is SMNVEV (reference sequence). The CDR3 has 16 residues. The ends lost 0 bases at V and 5 bases at J; junction bases unmatched: 4. CDR3 protein: CASSLSLAGVQNIQYF. The CDR3 DNA follows: TGTGCCAGCAGTTTATCTCTAGCGGGAGTTCAAAACATTCAGTACTTC.

CDR3 coding DNA: TGTGCCAGTAGGAGAAGCTCCTATAATTCACCCCTCCACTTT. Encoded protein: CASRRSSYNSPLHF. This chain uses TRBV19 with TRBJ1-6; D is unclear. From germline, CDR1 is LNHDA and CDR2 SQIVND (reference sequence). The CDR3 covers 14 residues. Deletions cut 6 bases from V and 0 bases from J, with 6 bases between.

Comment on this clone: Sequence at one end of the junction differs from germline and may be a read error. This sequence joins TRBV7-7 and TRBJ1-1, with D possibly matching TRBD1 (6 bases). CDR3 length: 13 amino acids. In germline, CDR1 is SSHAT, CDR2 FNYEAQ (reference sequence). CDR3 bases: TGTGCTAGCAGCTCTTTAGCCGGGACAGAAGCTTTCTTT. Encoded protein: CASSSLAGTEAFF.

The rearrangement links TRBV29-1 to TRBJ1-2; D unclear. Looked up from germline, CDR1 is SQVTM and CDR2 is ANQGSEA. The CDR3 is made up of 13 amino acids. Trimming took 3 bases from V and 7 from J, leaving 15 bases between them. The CDR3 nucleotides read TGCAGCGTTGATCCCAGTACCGTTGTTGGCTACACCTTC. Translated: CSVDPSTVVGYTF. The complete variable domain, with remaining parts taken from reference TRBV29-1 and TRBJ1-2, reads SAVISQKPSRDICQRGTSLTIQCQVDSQVTMMFWYRQQPGQSLTLIATANQGSEATYESGFVIDKFPISRPNLTFSTLTVSNMSPEDSSIYLCSVDPSTVVGYTFGSGTRLTVV.

The J gene is TRBJ2-5, the V gene TRBV19; tentatively, D is TRBD2 (6 bases). Germline CDR1 reads LNHDA; CDR2 reads SQIVND (reference sequence). V was pared by 8 bases and J by 0 bases, with 10 bases between. This CDR3 is built from 13 residues. Here the CDR3 DNA reads TGTGCCAGTGGGACTGCGTACCAAGAGACCCAGTACTTC. Translating it yields CASGTAYQETQYF.

This rearrangement joins TRBV27 to TRBJ1-1; D perhaps matches TRBD1 (5 bases). The V end lost 6 bases, the J end lost 6 bases, and 11 bases lay between the germline ends. The CDR3 is 12 residues long. Per germline, CDR1 MNHEY and CDR2 SMNVEV (reference sequence). CDR3 in amino acids: CASRAGSSEAFF. CDR3 nucleotide sequence: TGTGCCAGCAGGGCAGGGTCCTCTGAAGCTTTCTTT.

The chain joins TRBV27 to TRBJ2-2, with TRBD1 as a possible D gene (6 bases). Trimming pared 2 bases from V and 8 bases from J, leaving 12 bases between. The germline V gene encodes CDR1 MNHEY and CDR2 SMNVEV (reference sequence). This CDR3 has 14 amino acids. The CDR3 here is CASSLQQTGGELFF. CDR3 nucleotides: TGTGCCAGCAGTTTACAACAGACAGGTGGGGAGCTGTTTTTT.

The sample holds one count of this clone. V is TRBV18 and J is TRBJ2-1; 7 bases line up with TRBD1. The CDR3 is 15 amino acids. The V gene's germline CDR1 is KGHSH and CDR2 LQKENI. The V and J ends lost 4 bases and 7 bases, in that order; junction bases with no gene match: 10. The CDR3: CASSRDRDTQNEQFF. CDR3 nucleotides: TGTGCCAGCTCACGCGACAGGGACACACAGAATGAGCAGTTCTTC.

This clone has more than one count but fewer than ten. J is TRBJ1-2 and V is TRBV7-2; the match to TRBD1 covers 10 bases. V trimming: 2 bases; J trimming: 7 bases; junction bases outside the gene matches: 7. CDR1 SGHTA and CDR2 FQGNSA come from the germline V gene. There are 15 residues in the CDR3. The CDR3 is CASSLWTGGGGGYTF. CDR3 DNA sequence: TGTGCCAGCAGCTTATGGACAGGGGGTGGCGGTGGCTACACCTTC.

Ten or more counts support this clone. The chain is built from TRBV30 and TRBJ2-7, with TRBD2 identical over 11 bases. The CDR3 runs 16 residues. After removal of 8 bases from V and 0 bases from J, the junction contained 12 bases not matched to a gene. Germline values: CDR1 GTSNPN, CDR2 SVGIG (reference sequence). The CDR3 protein is CAEGGLAALLSYEQYF. The CDR3 DNA follows: TGTGCCGAGGGGGGACTAGCGGCTTTGCTCTCCTACGAGCAGTACTTC.

The rearrangement joins TRBV19 to TRBJ1-1; 7 bases match TRBD1. V lost 5 bases, J lost 5 bases, and 5 bases stayed unmatched. CDR1 LNHDA and CDR2 SQIVND come from the germline V gene (reference sequence). The CDR3 spans 13 residues. The CDR3 sequence: CASSAQGETEAFF. DNA for the CDR3: TGTGCCAGTAGTGCGCAGGGGGAAACTGAAGCTTTCTTT. Variable domain in full (rest from reference TRBV19 and TRBJ1-1): DGGITQSPKYLFRKEGQNVTLSCEQNLNHDAMYWYRQDPGQGLRLIYYSQIVNDFQKGDIAEGYSVSREKKESFPLTVTSAQKNPTAFYLCASSAQGETEAFFGQGTRLTVV.

This rearrangement joins TRBV18 to TRBJ1-5; 8 bases are a match to TRBD1. This CDR3 spans 14 amino acids. CDR1 is KGHSH and CDR2 is LQKENI in the germline V gene. J was trimmed by 4 bases and V by 8 bases; bases with no gene match: 7. This chain's CDR3 is CASTQGALNQPQHF. The CDR3, as DNA: TGTGCCAGCACTCAGGGGGCTCTGAATCAGCCCCAGCATTTT. Full variable domain (outside the CDR3, taken from reference TRBV18 and TRBJ1-5): NAGVMQNPRHLVRRRGQEARLRCSPMKGHSHVYWYRQLPEEGLKFMVYLQKENIIDESGMPKERFSAEFPKEGPSILRIQQVVRGDSAAYFCASTQGALNQPQHFGDGTRLSIL.

This chain connects TRBV11-1 to TRBJ2-5, with D perhaps TRBD1 (5 bases). V lost 4 bases, J lost 2 bases, and 11 bases lay in between. Germline V gene data show CDR1 as SGHAT and CDR2 as FQDESV (reference sequence). The CDR3 is made up of 14 amino acids. CDR3: CASSSRVEQETQYF. DNA of the CDR3: TGTGCCAGCAGCTCCAGGGTAGAGCAAGAGACCCAGTACTTC.

The chain employs TRBV15 and TRBJ1-2, with 7 bases fitting TRBD1. CDR1 is LNHNV, CDR2 YYDKDF, per germline (reference sequence). V was pared by 4 bases and J by 8 bases, with 13 bases of the junction left unmatched. This CDR3 comprises 15 residues. CDR3 coding DNA: TGTGCCACCAGCACGGTATCAGGACAGGTGGGAGGCTACACCTTC. Translation gives CATSTVSGQVGGYTF.

The chain links TRBV5-1 to TRBJ2-2, with 8 bases that match TRBD1. The germline gives CDR1 SGHRS, CDR2 YFSETQ. The V gene end was trimmed by 4 bases and the J gene end by 1 base; junction bases not matched to a gene: 6. The CDR3 runs to 16 residues. CDR3 nucleotide sequence: TGCGCCAGCAGCCTGGACAGGGTCGGGAACACCGGGGAGCTGTTTTTT. Encoded protein: CASSLDRVGNTGELFF. Full variable domain (missing parts from reference TRBV5-1 and TRBJ2-2): KAGVTQTPRYLIKTRGQQVTLSCSPISGHRSVSWYQQTPGQGLQFLFEYFSETQRNKGNFPGRFSGRQFSNSRSEMNVSTLELGDSALYLCASSLDRVGNTGELFFGEGSRLTVL.

In this sample, this clone turned up a few times. The chain employs TRBV4-1 and TRBJ1-2; D not resolved. Germline loops: CDR1 MGHRA, CDR2 YSYEKL. V was trimmed by 0 bases and J by 2 bases, leaving 10 bases between them. This CDR3 has 15 residues. CDR3 residues: CASSQDPRGNYGYTF. The CDR3 coding sequence is TGCGCCAGCAGCCAAGACCCCCGCGGAAACTATGGCTACACCTTC.

This chain joins TRBV4-1 and TRBJ2-2, with D maybe TRBD2 (5 bases). Trimming took 0 bases from V and 6 from J, leaving 11 bases between them. The CDR3 is 15 amino acids. Germline assignment: CDR1 MGHRA and CDR2 YSYEKL. The DNA for the CDR3 is TGCGCCAGCAGCCAAGATGGCGGGTTTGCCGGGGAGCTGTTTTTT. Protein: CASSQDGGFAGELFF.

The chain is built from TRBV2 and TRBJ1-1; D possibly corresponds to TRBD1 (6 bases). V was shortened by 7 bases and J by 5 bases, with 17 bases between the two germline ends. CDR3 length: 14 amino acids. Germline V gene lookup returns CDR1 SNHLY and CDR2 FYNNEI. CDR3: CASTTDRRHTEAFF. The CDR3 DNA reads as TGTGCCAGCACCACCGACAGGAGACATACTGAAGCTTTCTTT.

The gene calls are TRBV30 and TRBJ1-1, with 7 bases fitting TRBD1. Germline V gene data show CDR1 as GTSNPN and CDR2 as SVGIG (reference sequence). V trimming: 3 bases; J trimming: 0 bases; junction bases outside the gene matches: 4. The length of the CDR3 is 14 residues. The CDR3, as DNA: TGTGCCTGGAGCCGGGGACAGATGAACACTGAAGCTTTCTTT. It translates to CAWSRGQMNTEAFF.

The chain couples TRBV7-2 to TRBJ1-1; D is undetermined. This CDR3 has 14 amino acids. V was trimmed by 4 bases and J by 1 base, leaving 10 bases between them. The V gene's germline CDR1 is SGHTA and CDR2 FQGNSA. CDR3 region: CASSSDGENTEAFF. The CDR3 DNA follows: TGTGCCAGCAGCTCGGACGGGGAGAACACTGAAGCTTTCTTT.

The chain is built from TRBV18 and TRBJ1-2; 7 bases are a match to TRBD1. Unmatched junction bases numbered 7, after V lost 6 bases and J lost 3 bases. The CDR3 runs to 14 residues. CDR1 is KGHSH, CDR2 LQKENI, per germline. Written as DNA, the CDR3 is TGTGCCAGCTCTGGAGGGGGCGAGGACTATGGCTACACCTTC. Encoded protein: CASSGGGEDYGYTF.